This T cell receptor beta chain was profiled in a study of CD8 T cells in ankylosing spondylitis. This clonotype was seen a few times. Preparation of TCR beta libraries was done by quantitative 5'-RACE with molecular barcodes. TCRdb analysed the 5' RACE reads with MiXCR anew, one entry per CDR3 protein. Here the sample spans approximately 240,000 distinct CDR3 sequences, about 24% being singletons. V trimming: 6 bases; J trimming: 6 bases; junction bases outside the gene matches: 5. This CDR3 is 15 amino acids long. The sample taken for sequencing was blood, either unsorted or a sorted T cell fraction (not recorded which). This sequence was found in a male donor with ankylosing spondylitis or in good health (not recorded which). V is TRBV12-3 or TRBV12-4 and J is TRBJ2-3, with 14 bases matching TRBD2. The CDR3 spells CASSTTSGGADTQYF. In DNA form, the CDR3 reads TGTGCCAGCAGCACGACTAGCGGGGGGGCGGATACGCAGTATTTT.